These T cell receptor beta chains were read from a single sample in a study of beta chain features in type 1 diabetes. Libraries were prepared by immunoSEQ multiplex PCR; TCRdb keeps only in-frame clonotypes and omits some of them. The table shows around 250,000 clones, with around 68% occurring only once. Sequences were obtained from naive CD4+ T cells from blood. The receptor source for this set is a man aged 30 to 45 in good health. Both conserved end residues are part of each CDR3. D genes are given only for firm matches. Size is stated for part of the rows, as once, few or many counts, or as a class when the clone is expanded.

V: TRBV30
J: TRBJ1-1
size: NA
length: 12
D: NA
DNA: TGTGCCTGGAGTGCGGGGCCCACTGAAGCTTTCTTT
CDR3: CAWSAGPTEAFF

V: TRBV30
J: TRBJ2-1
size: NA
length: 12
D: TRBD2
DNA: TGTGCCTGGAAGGCGGGGGGTGTTTCGGAGTTCTTC
CDR3: CAWKAGGVSEFF

V: TRBV30
J: TRBJ1-2
size: NA
length: 13
D: NA
DNA: TGTGCCTGGAGACAGGGTCTTAACTATGGCTACACCTTC
CDR3: CAWRQGLNYGYTF

V: TRBV5-1
J: TRBJ2-5
size: NA
length: 15
D: TRBD2
DNA: TGCGCCAGCAGCCCCGAAGCGGGGAGCCAAGAGACCCAGTACTTC
CDR3: CASSPEAGSQETQYF

V: TRBV5-4
J: TRBJ2-1
size: NA
length: 15
D: TRBD1
DNA: TGTGCCAGCGGACAGGGCCGTGGGGGACCCAATGAGCAGTTCTTC
CDR3: CASGQGRGGPNEQFF

V: TRBV15
J: TRBJ2-7
size: NA
length: 14
D: NA
DNA: TGTGCCACCAGCAGAGATCGGTTTGGAAGCGAGCAGTACTTC
CDR3: CATSRDRFGSEQYF

V: TRBV5-6
J: TRBJ2-5
size: few
length: 13
D: NA
DNA: TGTGCCAGCAGCTTGGACGTAACGCGGACCCAGTACTTC
CDR3: CASSLDVTRTQYF

V: TRBV25-1
J: TRBJ2-3
size: NA
length: 17
D: TRBD1
DNA: TGTGCCAGCACCTGGGACAGGGGAGGTTTTGGGTCAGATACGCAGTATTTT
CDR3: CASTWDRGGFGSDTQYF

V: TRBV29-1
J: TRBJ1-2
size: NA
length: 11
D: NA
DNA: TGCAGCGTTTTCTCGAACGGTGGCTACACCTTC
CDR3: CSVFSNGGYTF

V: TRBV10-3
J: TRBJ2-6
size: few
length: 16
D: NA
DNA: TGTGCCATCAGTGAGGTCCACAGGGCTGGGGCCAACGTCCTGACTTTC
CDR3: CAISEVHRAGANVLTF

V: TRBV29-1
J: TRBJ1-1
size: NA
length: 13
D: NA
DNA: TGCAGCGGTTCGACACTAACGAACACTGAAGCTTTCTTT
CDR3: CSGSTLTNTEAFF

V: TRBV5-4
J: TRBJ1-2
size: NA
length: 13
D: NA
DNA: TGTGCCAGCAGCTCCAGCTCAAACTATGGCTACACCTTC
CDR3: CASSSSSNYGYTF

V: TRBV29-1
J: TRBJ1-5
size: NA
length: 12
D: NA
DNA: TGCAGCGTTGGCCCTTCAGTGGGGCCCCAGCATTTT
CDR3: CSVGPSVGPQHF

V: TRBV18
J: TRBJ2-1
size: NA
length: 13
D: NA
DNA: TGTGCCAGCTCACCAACAGGGTTCAATGAGCAGTTCTTC
CDR3: CASSPTGFNEQFF

V: TRBV9
J: TRBJ2-1
size: NA
length: 19
D: NA
DNA: TGTGCCAGCAGCGTAGGCCGCCTCGGGGTTATAGCGTCCTACAATGAGCAGTTCTTC
CDR3: CASSVGRLGVIASYNEQFF

V: TRBV11-2
J: TRBJ2-1
size: NA
length: 15
D: TRBD1
DNA: TGTGCCAGCTCCTCGAGTGGACAGGGGACGAATGAGCAGTTCTTC
CDR3: CASSSSGQGTNEQFF

V: TRBV30
J: TRBJ2-1
size: few
length: 12
D: NA
DNA: TGTGCCCGGTCCGACAGGAGGGATGAGCAGTTCTTC
CDR3: CARSDRRDEQFF

V: TRBV15
J: TRBJ1-3
size: NA
length: 16
D: NA
DNA: TGTGCCACCAGCAGAGCCGCACCGAGCTCTGGAAACACCATATATTTT
CDR3: CATSRAAPSSGNTIYF

V: TRBV29-1
J: TRBJ2-7
size: NA
length: 14
D: NA
DNA: TGCAGCGTTGGCGTGAAGGGGGGAACCTACGAGCAGTACTTC
CDR3: CSVGVKGGTYEQYF

V: TRBV29-1
J: TRBJ2-2
size: NA
length: 12
D: NA
DNA: TGCAGCGGGACGGGGAACACCGGGGAGCTGTTTTTT
CDR3: CSGTGNTGELFF

V: TRBV19
J: TRBJ2-1
size: once
length: 14
D: NA
DNA: TGTGCCAGTAGTACGGGAGTTGGGGTGAATGAGCAGTTCTTC
CDR3: CASSTGVGVNEQFF

V: TRBV18
J: TRBJ2-1
size: few
length: 15
D: NA
DNA: TGTGCCAGCTCGCCGTCGCCCTTAACACTCGATGAGCAGTTCTTC
CDR3: CASSPSPLTLDEQFF

V: TRBV5-1
J: TRBJ2-1
size: NA
length: 15
D: TRBD2
DNA: TGCGCCAGCAGCTACACTAGCGGGACGCTGCATGAGCAGTTCTTC
CDR3: CASSYTSGTLHEQFF

V: TRBV4-3
J: TRBJ2-7
size: NA
length: 15
D: NA
DNA: TGCGCCAGCAGCCAAGAAGGGGCAGGTTGGAACGAGCAGTACTTC
CDR3: CASSQEGAGWNEQYF

V: TRBV7-9
J: TRBJ1-2
size: NA
length: 12
D: NA
DNA: TGTGCCAGCAGCTTAGGTACAGACGGCTACACCTTC
CDR3: CASSLGTDGYTF

V: TRBV29-1
J: TRBJ2-4
size: few
length: 11
D: NA
DNA: TGCAGCGTTGCGAGGGAAAACATTCAGTACTTC
CDR3: CSVARENIQYF

V: TRBV18
J: TRBJ2-7
size: NA
length: 15
D: TRBD1
DNA: TGTGCCAGCTCACCACCGGGACAGGGGTTGTACGAGCAGTACTTC
CDR3: CASSPPGQGLYEQYF

V: TRBV29-1
J: TRBJ2-2
size: NA
length: 15
D: NA
DNA: TGCAGCGTTAGGGGGTCCTCCCCGAACACCGGGGAGCTGTTTTTT
CDR3: CSVRGSSPNTGELFF

V: TRBV7-2
J: TRBJ2-7
size: once
length: 14
D: TRBD1
DNA: TGTGCCAGCAGCTTAGCGGGACAGGGATACGAGCAGTACTTC
CDR3: CASSLAGQGYEQYF

V: TRBV7-9
J: TRBJ2-5
size: NA
length: 14
D: TRBD2
DNA: TGTGCCAGCAGCTTAGCTGCGGGGGGAGAGACCCAGTACTTC
CDR3: CASSLAAGGETQYF

V: TRBV5-1
J: TRBJ2-1
size: NA
length: 12
D: NA
DNA: TGCGCCAGCAGCTTGGGAGAGGATGAGCAGTTCTTC
CDR3: CASSLGEDEQFF

V: TRBV5-1
J: TRBJ2-3
size: NA
length: 15
D: NA
DNA: TGCGCCAGCAGCTCCGGGACATCTAGCACAGATACGCAGTATTTT
CDR3: CASSSGTSSTDTQYF

V: TRBV30
J: TRBJ2-1
size: NA
length: 15
D: TRBD2
DNA: TGTGCCTGGAGCAAATCATGGACTAGCGGTAATGAGCAGTTCTTC
CDR3: CAWSKSWTSGNEQFF

V: TRBV13
J: TRBJ2-4
size: NA
length: 12
D: NA
DNA: NA
CDR3: CASSLGFGTGIF

V: TRBV30
J: TRBJ2-1
size: few
length: 15
D: NA
DNA: TGTGCCTGGAGCGAAGGATCGGGATCCTACAATGAGCAGTTCTTC
CDR3: CAWSEGSGSYNEQFF

V: TRBV30
J: TRBJ1-4
size: NA
length: 13
D: TRBD1
DNA: TGTGCCTGGAGTCTCGACAGGGTTGGTTCTATGAGTTTT
CDR3: CAWSLDRVGSMSF

V: TRBV6-5
J: TRBJ2-1
size: NA
length: 14
D: TRBD1
DNA: TGTGCCACCAGGTGGACAGGCATCAACAATGAGCAGTTCTTC
CDR3: CATRWTGINNEQFF

V: TRBV5-1
J: TRBJ2-7
size: NA
length: 16
D: TRBD1
DNA: TGCGCCAGCAGCTCCACCACGCAGGGGGCGCGCTCCGAGCAGTACTTC
CDR3: CASSSTTQGARSEQYF